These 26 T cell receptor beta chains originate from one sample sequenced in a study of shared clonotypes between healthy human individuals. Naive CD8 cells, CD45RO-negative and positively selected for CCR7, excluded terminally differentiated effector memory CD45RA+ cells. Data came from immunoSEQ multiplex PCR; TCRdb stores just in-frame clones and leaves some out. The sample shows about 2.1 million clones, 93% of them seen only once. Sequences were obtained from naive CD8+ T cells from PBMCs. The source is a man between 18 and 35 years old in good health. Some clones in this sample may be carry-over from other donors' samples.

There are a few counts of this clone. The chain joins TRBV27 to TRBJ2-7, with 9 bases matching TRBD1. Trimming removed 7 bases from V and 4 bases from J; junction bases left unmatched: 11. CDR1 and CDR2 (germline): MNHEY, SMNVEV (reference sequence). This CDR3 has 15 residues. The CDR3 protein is CASTQDRGSLYEQYF. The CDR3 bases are TGTGCCAGCACCCAGGACAGGGGAAGTTTGTACGAGCAGTACTTC.

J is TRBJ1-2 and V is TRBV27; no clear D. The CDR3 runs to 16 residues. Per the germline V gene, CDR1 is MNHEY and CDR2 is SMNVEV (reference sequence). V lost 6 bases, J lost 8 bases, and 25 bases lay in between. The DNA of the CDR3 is TGTGCCAGCAGCCTTACGGGTAGTGGGGATTCAGGAGGCTACACCTTC. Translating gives CASSLTGSGDSGGYTF.

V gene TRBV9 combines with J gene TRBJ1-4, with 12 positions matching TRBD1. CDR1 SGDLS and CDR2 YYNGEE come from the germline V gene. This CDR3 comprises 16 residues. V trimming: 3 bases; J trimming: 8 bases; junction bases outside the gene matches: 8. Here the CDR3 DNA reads TGTGCCAGCAGCGGAGGTGGGACAGGGGGCGACGAAAAACTGTTTTTT. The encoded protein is CASSGGGTGGDEKLFF.

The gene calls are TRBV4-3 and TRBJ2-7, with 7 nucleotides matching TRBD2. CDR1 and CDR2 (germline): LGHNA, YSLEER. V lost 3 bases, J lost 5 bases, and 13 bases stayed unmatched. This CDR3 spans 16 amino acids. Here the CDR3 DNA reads TGCGCCAGCAGCCAGACCCTAGCGGAGCCTCCCCACGAGCAGTACTTC. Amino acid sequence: CASSQTLAEPPHEQYF.

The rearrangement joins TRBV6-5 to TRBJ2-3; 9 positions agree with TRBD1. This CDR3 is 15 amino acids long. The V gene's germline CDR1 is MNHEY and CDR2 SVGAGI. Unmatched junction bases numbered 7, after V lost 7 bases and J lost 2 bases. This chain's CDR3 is CASMLTGGNTDTQYF. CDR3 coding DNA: TGTGCCAGCATGCTGACAGGGGGAAACACAGATACGCAGTATTTT.

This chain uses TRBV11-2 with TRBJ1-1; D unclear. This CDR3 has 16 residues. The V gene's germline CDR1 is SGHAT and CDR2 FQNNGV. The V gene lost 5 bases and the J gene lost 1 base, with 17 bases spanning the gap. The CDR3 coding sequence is TGTGCCAGCAGCCAAACTTTGACCCGGGCGAACACTGAAGCTTTCTTT. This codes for CASSQTLTRANTEAFF. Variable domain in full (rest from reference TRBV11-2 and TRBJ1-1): EAGVAQSPRYKIIEKRQSVAFWCNPISGHATLYWYQQILGQGPKLLIQFQNNGVVDDSQLPKDRFSAERLKGVDSTLKIQPAKLEDSAVYLCASSQTLTRANTEAFFGQGTRLTVV.

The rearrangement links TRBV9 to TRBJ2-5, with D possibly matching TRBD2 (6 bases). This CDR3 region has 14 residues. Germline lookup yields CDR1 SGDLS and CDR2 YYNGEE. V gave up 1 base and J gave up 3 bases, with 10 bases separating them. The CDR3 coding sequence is TGTGCCAGCAGCGTACTTAGCGGAGAAGAGACCCAGTACTTC. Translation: CASSVLSGEETQYF.

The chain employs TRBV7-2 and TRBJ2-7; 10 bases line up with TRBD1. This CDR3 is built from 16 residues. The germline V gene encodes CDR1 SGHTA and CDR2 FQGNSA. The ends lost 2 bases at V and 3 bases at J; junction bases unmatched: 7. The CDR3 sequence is CASSLQFGQGVYEQYF. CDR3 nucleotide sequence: TGTGCCAGCAGCTTACAGTTCGGACAGGGGGTCTACGAGCAGTACTTC.

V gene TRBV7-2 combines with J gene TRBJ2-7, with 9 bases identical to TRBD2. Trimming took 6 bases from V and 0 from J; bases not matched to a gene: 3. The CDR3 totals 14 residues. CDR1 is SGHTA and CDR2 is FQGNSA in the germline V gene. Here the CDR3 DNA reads TGTGCCAGCAGACTGACTAGCGGCTCCTACGAGCAGTACTTC. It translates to CASRLTSGSYEQYF. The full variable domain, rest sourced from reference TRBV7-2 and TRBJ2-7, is GAGVSQSPSNKVTEKGKDVELRCDPISGHTALYWYRQSLGQGLEFLIYFQGNSAPDKSGLPSDRFSAERTGGSVSTLTIQRTQQEDSAVYLCASRLTSGSYEQYFGPGTRLTVT.

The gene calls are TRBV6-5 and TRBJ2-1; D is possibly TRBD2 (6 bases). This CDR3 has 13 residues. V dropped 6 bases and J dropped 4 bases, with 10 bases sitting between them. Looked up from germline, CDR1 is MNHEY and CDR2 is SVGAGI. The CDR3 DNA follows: TGTGCCAGCAGGGTGACTAGTTACAATGAGCAGTTCTTC. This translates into CASRVTSYNEQFF.

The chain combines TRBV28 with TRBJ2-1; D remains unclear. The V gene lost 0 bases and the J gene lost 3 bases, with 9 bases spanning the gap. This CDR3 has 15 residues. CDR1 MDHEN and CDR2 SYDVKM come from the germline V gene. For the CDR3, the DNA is TGTGCCAGCAGTTTATGGGGTGCTGGCTACAATGAGCAGTTCTTC. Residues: CASSLWGAGYNEQFF.

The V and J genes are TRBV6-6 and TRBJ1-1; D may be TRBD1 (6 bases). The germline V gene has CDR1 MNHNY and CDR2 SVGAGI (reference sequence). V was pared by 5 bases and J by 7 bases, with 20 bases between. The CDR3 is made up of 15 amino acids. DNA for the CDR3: TGTGCCAGCAGTCCGTCGAGAGGGGGGAAGGGTGAAGCTTTCTTT. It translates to CASSPSRGGKGEAFF.

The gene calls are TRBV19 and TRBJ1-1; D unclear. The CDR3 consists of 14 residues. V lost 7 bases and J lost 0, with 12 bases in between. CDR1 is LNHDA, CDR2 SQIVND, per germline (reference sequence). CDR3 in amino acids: CASTDRVMNTEAFF. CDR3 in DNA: TGTGCCAGTACCGACCGGGTTATGAACACTGAAGCTTTCTTT.

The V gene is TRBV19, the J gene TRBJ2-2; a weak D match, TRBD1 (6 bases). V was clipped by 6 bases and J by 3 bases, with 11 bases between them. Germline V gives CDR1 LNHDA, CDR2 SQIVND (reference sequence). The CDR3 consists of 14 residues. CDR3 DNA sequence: TGTGCCAGTAGGGGGGACACCTACACCGGGGAGCTGTTTTTT. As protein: CASRGDTYTGELFF.

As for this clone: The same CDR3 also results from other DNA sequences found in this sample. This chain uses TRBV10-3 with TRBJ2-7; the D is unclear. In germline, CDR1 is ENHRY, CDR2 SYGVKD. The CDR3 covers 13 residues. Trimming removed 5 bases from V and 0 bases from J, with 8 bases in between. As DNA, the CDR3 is TGTGCCATCAGTCCAGGCAGCTCCTACGAGCAGTACTTC. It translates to CAISPGSSYEQYF.

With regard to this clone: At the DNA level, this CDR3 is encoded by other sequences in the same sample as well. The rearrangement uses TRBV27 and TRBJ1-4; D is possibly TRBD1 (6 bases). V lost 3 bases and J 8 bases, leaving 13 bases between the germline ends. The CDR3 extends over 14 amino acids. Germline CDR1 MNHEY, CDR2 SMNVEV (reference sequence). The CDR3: CASSLRGAGEKLFF. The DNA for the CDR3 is TGTGCCAGCAGTTTGAGGGGGGCGGGGGAAAAACTGTTTTTT.

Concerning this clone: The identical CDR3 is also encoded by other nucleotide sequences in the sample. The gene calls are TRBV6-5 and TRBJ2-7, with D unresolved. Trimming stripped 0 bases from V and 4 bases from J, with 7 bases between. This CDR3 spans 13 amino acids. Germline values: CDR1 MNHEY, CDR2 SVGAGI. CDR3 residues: CASSYSPPYEQYF. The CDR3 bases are TGTGCCAGCAGTTACTCGCCCCCATACGAGCAGTACTTC.

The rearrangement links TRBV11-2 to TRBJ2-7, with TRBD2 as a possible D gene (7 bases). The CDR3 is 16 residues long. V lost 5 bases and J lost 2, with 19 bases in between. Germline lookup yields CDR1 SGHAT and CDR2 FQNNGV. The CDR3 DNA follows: TGTGCCAGCAGCCCAACCCGGGGGGCAGGTACCTACGAGCAGTACTTC. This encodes CASSPTRGAGTYEQYF.

CDR3 nucleotide sequence: TGTGCCAGCAGCTCCGCCCCGGAAAAAAACGACTACGAGCAGTACTTC. Its protein product is CASSSAPEKNDYEQYF. The rearrangement joins TRBV5-5 to TRBJ2-7; D unresolved. CDR3 size: 16 residues. Trimming cost V 3 bases and J 3 bases, with 19 bases left between them. Germline V CDR1 and CDR2: SGHKS, YYEKEE (reference sequence).

The CDR3 bases are TGTGCCAGCAGCTTCGGACAAAAGGCAGAGACCCAGTACTTC. Encoded protein: CASSFGQKAETQYF. V gene TRBV7-2 combines with J gene TRBJ2-5; the D gene is possibly TRBD1 (5 bases). The CDR3 runs 14 residues. CDR1 is SGHTA, CDR2 FQGNSA, per germline. Trimming left V 3 bases short and J 4 bases short, with 12 bases between.

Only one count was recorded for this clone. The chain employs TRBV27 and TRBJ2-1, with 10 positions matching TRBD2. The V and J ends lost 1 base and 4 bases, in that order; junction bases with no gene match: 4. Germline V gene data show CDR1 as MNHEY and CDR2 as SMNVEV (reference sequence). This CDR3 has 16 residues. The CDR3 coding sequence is TGTGCCAGCAGTTTATGGTCTAGCGGGAGTTACAATGAGCAGTTCTTC. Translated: CASSLWSSGSYNEQFF.

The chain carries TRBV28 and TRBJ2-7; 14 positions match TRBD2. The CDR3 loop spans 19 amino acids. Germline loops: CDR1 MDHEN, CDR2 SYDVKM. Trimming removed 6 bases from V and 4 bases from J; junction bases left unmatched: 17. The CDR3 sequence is CASRRTGTSGSDPRYEQYF. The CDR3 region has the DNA TGTGCCAGCAGGCGGACGGGGACTAGCGGGAGCGATCCGAGGTACGAGCAGTACTTC.

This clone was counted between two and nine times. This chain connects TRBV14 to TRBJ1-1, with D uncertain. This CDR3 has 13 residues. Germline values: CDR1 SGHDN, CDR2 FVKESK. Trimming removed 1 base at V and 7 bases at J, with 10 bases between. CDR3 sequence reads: CASSQVGRSEAFF. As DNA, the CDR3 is TGTGCCAGCAGCCAAGTTGGGCGGAGTGAAGCTTTCTTT.

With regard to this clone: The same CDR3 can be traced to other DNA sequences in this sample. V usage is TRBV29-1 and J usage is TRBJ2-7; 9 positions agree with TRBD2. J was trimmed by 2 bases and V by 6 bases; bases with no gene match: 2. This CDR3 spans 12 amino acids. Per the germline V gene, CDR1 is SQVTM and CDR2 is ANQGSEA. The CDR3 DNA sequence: TGCAGCGTCCGGACTAGCGCCTACGAGCAGTACTTC. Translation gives CSVRTSAYEQYF.

In nucleotides, the CDR3 is TGTGCCAGCAGCTTAATTGGTCACCCCAGCACAGATACGCAGTATTTT. Translated: CASSLIGHPSTDTQYF. The chain couples TRBV7-9 to TRBJ2-3, with no clear D. The CDR3 consists of 16 residues. Trimming took 2 bases from V and 0 from J, leaving 12 bases between them. Per the germline V gene, CDR1 is SEHNR and CDR2 is FQNEAQ (reference sequence).

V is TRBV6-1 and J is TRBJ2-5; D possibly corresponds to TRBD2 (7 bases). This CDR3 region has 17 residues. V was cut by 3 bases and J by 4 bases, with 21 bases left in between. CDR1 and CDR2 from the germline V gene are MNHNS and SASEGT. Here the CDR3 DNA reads TGTGCCAGCAGTGAGCCGTTTGGGGGGGCGACCCTAGAGACCCAGTACTTC. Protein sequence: CASSEPFGGATLETQYF.